This T cell receptor (beta chain) derives from a study of blood T cell repertoires in COVID-19. In the study overall: COVID-19 samples from acute and convalescent phases originated in the United States, Italy and Spain.

Clones were sequenced by immunoSEQ multiplex PCR, and TCRdb holds only the in-frame ones, with some missing. The sample includes 350,000 to 400,000 clones, more than 85% seen only once; the top ten take about 3%. Participants were aged about 18 to 100 years, lived in under 25 US areas, and enrolled virtually. Among Cohort 3 donors, those recovered had two negative PCRs, clearance, or symptom resolution. The CDR3 loop spans 14 amino acids. V lost 2 bases and J lost 1, with 8 bases in between. From germline, CDR1 is MGHRA and CDR2 YSYEKL. This clonotype originated in a woman aged 25-40 years who had recovered from COVID-19. The chain is built from TRBV4-1 and TRBJ1-1; D ambiguous. Source material: PBMCs or T cells enriched from blood (not recorded which). The CDR3 sequence: CASSQWAANTEAFF. In nucleotides, the CDR3 is TGCGCCAGCAGCCAATGGGCAGCGAACACTGAAGCTTTCTTT.